The 13 T cell receptor beta chains presented below share a single source sample, sequenced in a study of T cell responses to AZD1222 COVID-19 vaccine. Sequencing was performed with immunoSEQ multiplex PCR; in TCRdb, only in-frame clones are kept and a portion is missing. The sample yields about 130,000 clones, around 84% seen once. The sample consisted of peripheral blood, taken on day 0 of AZD1222 vaccination. These receptors were obtained from an adult in good health.

The table lists this clone with a count of one. The chain carries TRBV30 and TRBJ1-2; 9 bases are shared with TRBD1. CDR1 GTSNPN and CDR2 SVGIG come from the germline V gene (reference sequence). V dropped 0 bases and J dropped 5; count of bases not matched to a gene: 4. This CDR3 region has 14 residues. The CDR3 is CAWSVQGALYGYTF. Here the CDR3 DNA reads TGTGCCTGGAGTGTACAGGGGGCCCTATATGGCTACACCTTC.

This sequence joins TRBV27 and TRBJ1-5; no definite D call. CDR1 MNHEY and CDR2 SMNVEV come from the germline V gene (reference sequence). V lost 4 bases and J lost 4, with 14 bases in between. This CDR3 spans 15 amino acids. This CDR3 is CASSSFSAPNQPQHF. The CDR3 coding sequence is TGTGCCAGCAGTTCTTTCTCGGCGCCGAATCAGCCCCAGCATTTT.

The chain uses TRBV6-1 and TRBJ1-3; D not certain. CDR3 length equals 13 residues. V lost 3 bases and J 7 bases, leaving 10 bases between the germline ends. The germline CDR1 and CDR2 sequences are MNHNS and SASEGT. Written as DNA, the CDR3 is TGTGCCAGCAGTGATGTTGATTCGAACACCATATATTTT. This translates into CASSDVDSNTIYF.

This clone appeared once. The chain couples TRBV5-1 to TRBJ2-1, with 8 positions matching TRBD2. This CDR3 contains 15 residues. With V trimmed by 0 bases and J by 3 bases, 2 bases remained unmatched. Germline values: CDR1 SGHRS, CDR2 YFSETQ. The CDR3, as DNA: TGCGCCAGCAGCTTGGGGACTAGCCTCTACAATGAGCAGTTCTTC. The encoded protein is CASSLGTSLYNEQFF.

The V and J genes are TRBV6-5 and TRBJ2-7; 10 bases match TRBD1. This CDR3 is 16 amino acids long. Germline V gene sequence: CDR1 MNHEY, CDR2 SVGAGI. Germline trimming cut 0 bases from V and 6 bases from J; bases unmatched to any gene: 8. CDR3 nucleotide sequence: TGTGCCAGCAGTTACTCAGGGGACAGGGGTCTCTCCGAGCAGTACTTC. Amino acid sequence: CASSYSGDRGLSEQYF.

The genes are TRBV5-1 and TRBJ1-1, with D maybe TRBD1 (6 bases). V dropped 7 bases and J dropped 2 bases, with 15 bases sitting between them. The germline V gene encodes CDR1 SGHRS and CDR2 YFSETQ. CDR3 length equals 14 residues. This CDR3 reads CASGQGNFNTEAFF. Here the CDR3 DNA reads TGCGCCAGCGGGCAGGGGAACTTCAACACTGAAGCTTTCTTT.

This sequence joins TRBV30 and TRBJ1-2; TRBD1 is a possible D gene (5 bases). Trimming stripped 5 bases from V and 4 bases from J, with 17 bases between. The CDR3 is made up of 14 amino acids. Germline loops: CDR1 GTSNPN, CDR2 SVGIG (reference sequence). The CDR3 DNA sequence: TGTGCCTGGGTCCTCAAAGGGGTCCCCTATGGCTACACCTTC. Protein product: CAWVLKGVPYGYTF.

This chain joins TRBV5-1 and TRBJ1-6; TRBD1 matches 7 bases. The V and J ends lost 5 bases and 5 bases, in that order; junction bases with no gene match: 7. In germline, CDR1 is SGHRS, CDR2 YFSETQ. The CDR3 consists of 15 residues. This CDR3 reads CASSLQTGDNSPLHF. The CDR3 nucleotides read TGCGCCAGCAGTCTACAAACAGGGGATAATTCACCCCTCCACTTT.

The J gene is TRBJ1-5, the V gene TRBV11-2, with a possible D match to TRBD1 (5 bases). From germline, CDR1 is SGHAT and CDR2 FQNNGV. The CDR3 has 14 residues. With 0 bases removed from V and 11 bases from J, the gap between germline ends came to 14 bases. Here the CDR3 reads CASSLDLSSGAQHF. The CDR3 nucleotides are TGTGCCAGCAGCTTAGATCTGAGTTCGGGGGCCCAGCATTTT.

The count of this clone is one. The V gene is TRBV3-1 (or the pseudogene TRBV3-2), the J gene TRBJ2-5; 9 nucleotides match TRBD1. The CDR3 has 20 amino acids. Germline trimming cut 5 bases from V and 1 base from J; bases unmatched to any gene: 20. Per germline, CDR1 LGHDT and CDR2 YNNKEL (reference sequence). As DNA, the CDR3 is TGTGCCAGCAGCAGACGGACAGGGGCACGGTCGGCACGGGGCCAAGAGACCCAGTACTTC. Translating gives CASSRRTGARSARGQETQYF.

The rearrangement joins TRBV28 to TRBJ1-6; no clear D gene. Germline CDR1 MDHEN, CDR2 SYDVKM. This CDR3 is built from 14 residues. V lost 2 bases and J lost 5, with 7 bases in between. This chain's CDR3 is CASSLKADNSPLHF. The CDR3 DNA sequence: TGTGCCAGCAGTTTAAAAGCTGATAATTCACCCCTCCACTTT.

The rearrangement uses TRBV3-1 (or the pseudogene TRBV3-2) and TRBJ2-1; D uncertain. V was cut by 0 bases and J by 10 bases, with 10 bases left in between. The length of the CDR3 is 13 residues. CDR1 is LGHDT, CDR2 YNNKEL, per germline (reference sequence). The CDR3 protein is CASSQELGGEQFF. The CDR3 nucleotides read TGTGCCAGCAGCCAAGAGCTTGGTGGGGAGCAGTTCTTC.

This clone was seen a single time. The chain recombines TRBV28 with TRBJ2-5; no definite D call. Trimming removed 2 bases from V and 0 bases from J, with 10 bases in between. Germline CDR1 MDHEN, CDR2 SYDVKM. This CDR3 is 15 amino acids long. The chain's CDR3 is CASSLGSGHQETQYF. CDR3 nucleotides: TGTGCCAGCAGTTTAGGTTCAGGCCACCAAGAGACCCAGTACTTC.